This TCR beta chain appears in the sequencing data of a study of blood T cell repertoires in COVID-19. Study-level background: Acute and convalescent COVID-19 samples came from the United States, Italy and Spain. Sources were T cells, B-cell-depleted T cells, or PBMCs; the material itself was cDNA or gDNA.

In germline, CDR1 is ENHRY, CDR2 SYGVKD. Trimming at V came to 6 bases and at J to 3 bases, leaving 4 bases not matched to a gene. This CDR3 spans 14 amino acids. Source study methods: Amplification with reference gene primers provided the estimates of nucleated cell counts. The protocol was immunoSEQ multiplex PCR, while the TCRdb copy is restricted to in-frame clones and leaves out a portion. From that table come the V and J calls and clone size; the DNA was used to work out D and trimming. The table shows some 220,000 clones, with 60% to 85% occurring only once. The sequence was collected from a woman in her seventies with acute or convalescent COVID-19. Sample: peripheral blood. The rearrangement joins TRBV10-3 to TRBJ2-7; 11 bases match TRBD2. The CDR3 spells CAISTSGGRYEQYF. In DNA form, the CDR3 reads TGTGCCATCAGCACTAGCGGGGGACGCTACGAGCAGTACTTC.